A single sample is the source of the 13 T cell receptor beta chains below, sequenced in a study of cytomegalovirus exposure and HLA in healthy donors. This PCR relied on a set of 60 Vbeta primers and 13 Jbeta primers. Sequencing was performed with immunoSEQ multiplex PCR; in TCRdb, only in-frame clones are kept and a portion is missing. The sample shows hundreds of thousands of clones, just over 75% of them seen only once. Sequenced sample: PBMCs. The receptor source for this set is an older woman in good health and CMV-seropositive.

The V call is TRBV25-1, the J call TRBJ1-1; TRBD1 matches at 10 bases. CDR1 MGHDK and CDR2 SYGVNS come from the germline V gene. J gave up 5 bases and V 4 bases, and 10 bases lay outside the gene matches. The CDR3 contains 16 residues. The CDR3 sequence: CASSVYTGTGDTEAFF. CDR3 coding DNA: TGTGCCAGCAGTGTTTATACCGGGACAGGGGATACTGAAGCTTTCTTT.

The genes are TRBV19 and TRBJ2-1, with 12 bases lining up with TRBD2. The germline CDR1 and CDR2 sequences are LNHDA and SQIVND (reference sequence). CDR3 size: 16 residues. With V trimmed by 4 bases and J by 0 bases, 1 base remained unmatched. Here the CDR3 reads CASSRTSGNSYNEQFF. In DNA form, the CDR3 reads TGTGCCAGTAGTAGGACTAGCGGGAACTCCTACAATGAGCAGTTCTTC.

The V and J genes are TRBV30 and TRBJ1-1; D not certain. The CDR3 runs to 11 residues. Germline V gene data show CDR1 as GTSNPN and CDR2 as SVGIG (reference sequence). Trimming pared 8 bases from V and 2 bases from J, leaving 9 bases between. The CDR3 reads CAGPFNTEAFF. The CDR3 nucleotides read TGTGCCGGGCCCTTTAACACTGAAGCTTTCTTT.

The chain employs TRBV5-1 and TRBJ2-3; a weak D match, TRBD1 (6 bases). The CDR3 totals 15 residues. V shed 4 bases and J shed 2 bases, with 14 bases lying between them. Germline lookup yields CDR1 SGHRS and CDR2 YFSETQ. CDR3 residues: CASSQTGTHTDTQYF. CDR3 coding DNA: TGCGCCAGCAGCCAAACCGGGACACACACAGATACGCAGTATTTT.

This clone showed up just a few times. This chain uses TRBV10-3 with TRBJ1-1; weak D call: TRBD1 (5 bases). The CDR3 runs to 13 residues. The germline V gene encodes CDR1 ENHRY and CDR2 SYGVKD. V lost 4 bases and J 3 bases, leaving 9 bases between the germline ends. The CDR3 DNA reads as TGTGCCATCAGTGCCGTCAGGGACACTGAAGCTTTCTTT. As protein: CAISAVRDTEAFF.

V usage is TRBV19 and J usage is TRBJ1-1, with a possible D match to TRBD1 (5 bases). The germline gives CDR1 LNHDA, CDR2 SQIVND (reference sequence). CDR3 length: 14 amino acids. V lost 4 bases to trimming and J lost 1 base, with 10 bases between them. As DNA, the CDR3 is TGTGCCAGTAGTACCGCAGGGTCGAACACTGAAGCTTTCTTT. Amino acids: CASSTAGSNTEAFF.

The chain recombines TRBV7-8 with TRBJ1-2, with 10 bases that match TRBD1. The CDR3 is 21 amino acids. Germline assignment: CDR1 SGHVS and CDR2 FQNEAQ. J lost 2 bases, V lost 0 bases, and 18 bases had no gene match. CDR3 nucleotide sequence: TGTGCCAGCAGCTTAGCGCCGCCGGGGCAACCGAGGGGACAGGGGAACTATGGCTACACCTTC. Translating gives CASSLAPPGQPRGQGNYGYTF.

This clone was counted between two and nine times. The chain has TRBV6-1 and TRBJ2-3; weak D call: TRBD1 (6 bases). The CDR3 runs to 14 residues. Germline CDR1 is MNHNS and CDR2 is SASEGT. V lost 10 bases to trimming and J lost 0 bases, with 14 bases between them. CDR3 loop: CATLEQGSTDTQYF. The CDR3 region has the DNA TGTGCCACCCTCGAGCAGGGGAGCACAGATACGCAGTATTTT.

This clone has only a few counts. The chain carries TRBV6-6 and TRBJ1-3; tentative D call: TRBD1 (6 bases). V was pared by 4 bases and J by 0 bases, with 7 bases between. The germline CDR1 and CDR2 sequences are MNHNY and SVGAGI (reference sequence). The CDR3 is 14 residues long. The CDR3 coding sequence is TGTGCCAGCAGTTCGACAGGCTCTGGAAACACCATATATTTT. Protein sequence: CASSSTGSGNTIYF.

This clone was seen a handful of times. The rearrangement joins TRBV6-1 to TRBJ2-7; maybe TRBD2 (7 bases). Per the germline V gene, CDR1 is MNHNS and CDR2 is SASEGT. This CDR3 is 14 amino acids long. V lost 7 bases to trimming and J lost 2 bases, with 15 bases between them. CDR3 region: CASTLGGGTYEQYF. DNA of the CDR3: TGTGCCAGCACCCTAGGGGGGGGGACCTACGAGCAGTACTTC.

The chain recombines TRBV28 with TRBJ1-2; TRBD1 is a possible D gene (5 bases). CDR1 and CDR2 (germline): MDHEN, SYDVKM. The CDR3 runs 12 residues. Trimming stripped 5 bases from V and 7 bases from J, with 11 bases between. The CDR3 sequence is CASSPGQGGYTF. The CDR3 nucleotides are TGTGCCAGCAGTCCTGGGCAGGGTGGCTACACCTTC.

This clone has only a few counts. The chain is built from TRBV30 and TRBJ2-6; tentatively, D is TRBD1 (5 bases). Trimming removed 4 bases at V and 0 bases at J, with 7 bases between. Germline V gene sequence: CDR1 GTSNPN, CDR2 SVGIG (reference sequence). This CDR3 comprises 14 residues. The CDR3 region is CAWIGVSGANVLTF. The CDR3 DNA follows: TGTGCCTGGATAGGGGTCTCTGGGGCCAACGTCCTGACTTTC.

This chain links TRBV5-1 with TRBJ2-2, with 7 bases fitting TRBD1. V lost 7 bases to trimming and J lost 6 bases; unmatched junction nucleotides: 12. The CDR3 runs to 15 residues. CDR1 SGHRS and CDR2 YFSETQ come from the germline V gene. Written as DNA, the CDR3 is TGCGCCAGCCGATATTTGACAGGGAGCTCCGGGGAGCTGTTTTTT. This translates into CASRYLTGSSGELFF. The full variable domain, in which reference TRBV5-1 and TRBJ2-2 provide the parts outside the CDR3, is KAGVTQTPRYLIKTRGQQVTLSCSPISGHRSVSWYQQTPGQGLQFLFEYFSETQRNKGNFPGRFSGRQFSNSRSEMNVSTLELGDSALYLCASRYLTGSSGELFFGEGSRLTVL.